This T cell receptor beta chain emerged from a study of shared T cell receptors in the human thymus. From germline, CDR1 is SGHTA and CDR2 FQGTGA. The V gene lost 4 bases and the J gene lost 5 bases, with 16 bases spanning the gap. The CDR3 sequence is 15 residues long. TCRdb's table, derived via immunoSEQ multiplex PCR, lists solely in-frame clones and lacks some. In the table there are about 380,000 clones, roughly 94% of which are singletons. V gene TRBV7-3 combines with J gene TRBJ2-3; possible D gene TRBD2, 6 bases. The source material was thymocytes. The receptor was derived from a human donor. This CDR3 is CASSSGLIVGDTQYF. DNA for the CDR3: TGTGCCAGCAGCTCTGGACTAATAGTTGGAGATACGCAGTATTTT.